A single sample is the source of the 17 T cell receptor beta chains below, sequenced in a study of blood T cell repertoires in COVID-19. The repertoire was sequenced with immunoSEQ multiplex PCR; TCRdb's copy has only in-frame clones and lacks some. Here the sample spans 120,000 or so clones, about 88% being singletons. Sequencing was carried out using peripheral blood. The receptors originated from a man in his sixties with COVID-19, enrolled during active disease.

The chain employs TRBV19 and TRBJ1-5; a possible D gene is TRBD1 (5 bases). The CDR3 is 13 amino acids. Germline V lookup: CDR1 LNHDA, CDR2 SQIVND (reference sequence). With 0 bases removed from V and 7 bases from J, the gap between germline ends came to 7 bases. CDR3 DNA sequence: TGTGCCAGTAGTATAGAGGGGCGACAGCCCCAGCATTTT. Its protein product is CASSIEGRQPQHF.

V usage is TRBV4-3 and J usage is TRBJ1-6; 8 bases line up with TRBD1. V was pared by 0 bases and J by 7 bases, with 8 bases of the junction left unmatched. The CDR3 is 17 amino acids. CDR1 is LGHNA, CDR2 YSLEER, per germline. Here the CDR3 DNA reads TGCGCCAGCAGCCAAGAATCGGGGAACAGGGGGAATTCACCCCTCCACTTT. It translates to CASSQESGNRGNSPLHF.

This rearrangement joins TRBV11-3 to TRBJ2-7, with TRBD1 matching 9 bases. V dropped 5 bases and J dropped 2; count of bases not matched to a gene: 7. Germline V gives CDR1 SGHNT, CDR2 YENEEA. This CDR3 comprises 15 residues. The CDR3 protein is CASSPGDRVTYEQYF. Here the CDR3 DNA reads TGTGCCAGCAGCCCTGGGGACAGGGTGACCTACGAGCAGTACTTC.

Remarks on this clone: The same CDR3 arises from other DNA sequences in this sample as well. The chain couples TRBV4-2 to TRBJ1-2; D call uncertain. Trimming removed 0 bases from V and 4 bases from J, with 9 bases in between. Germline CDR1 and CDR2: LGHNA and YNFKEQ. The CDR3 contains 14 residues. For the CDR3, the DNA is TGTGCCAGCAGCCAAGATTCCACAGTCTATGGCTACACCTTC. Translation gives CASSQDSTVYGYTF.

This chain uses TRBV27 with TRBJ2-1, with TRBD1 matching 8 bases. CDR3 size: 14 residues. V lost 2 bases to trimming and J lost 6 bases; unmatched junction nucleotides: 3. Germline V gene data show CDR1 as MNHEY and CDR2 as SMNVEV (reference sequence). Here the CDR3 DNA reads TGTGCCAGCAGTTTAAGCCAGGGGGCCAATGAGCAGTTCTTC. Amino acid sequence: CASSLSQGANEQFF.

The genes are TRBV6-5 and TRBJ2-7, with D possibly matching TRBD1 (6 bases). Trimming stripped 6 bases from V and 5 bases from J, with 11 bases between. The CDR3 covers 12 residues. Germline lookup yields CDR1 MNHEY and CDR2 SVGAGI. The CDR3 is CASSKHRDEQYF. The CDR3 bases are TGTGCCAGCAGCAAACACAGGGACGAGCAGTACTTC.

This rearrangement joins TRBV4-3 to TRBJ1-5; D might be TRBD1 (6 bases). This CDR3 has 13 amino acids. In germline, CDR1 is LGHNA, CDR2 YSLEER. V lost 0 bases, J lost 11 bases, and 11 bases lay in between. The CDR3 is CASSQDWGQAQHF. In DNA, the CDR3 is TGCGCCAGCAGCCAAGATTGGGGGCAAGCCCAGCATTTT.

The chain carries TRBV5-5 and TRBJ1-3; 8 bases map to TRBD1. V trimming: 1 base; J trimming: 1 base; junction bases outside the gene matches: 10. This CDR3 is built from 18 residues. Germline CDR1 SGHKS, CDR2 YYEKEE (reference sequence). Written as DNA, the CDR3 is TGTGCCAGCAGCTTGACCCCACGGACAGGGAGGTCTGGAAACACCATATATTTT. This sequence encodes CASSLTPRTGRSGNTIYF.

The chain links TRBV2 to TRBJ2-5; TRBD1 might be the D (6 bases). This CDR3 is 16 amino acids long. V lost 0 bases and J lost 2, with 13 bases in between. From germline, CDR1 is SNHLY and CDR2 FYNNEI. CDR3 DNA sequence: TGTGCCAGCAGTGAAGCGATGGGCAGGGGACAAGAGACCCAGTACTTC. Encoded protein: CASSEAMGRGQETQYF.

As DNA, the CDR3 is TGTGCCAGCAGCTTCCTAGCGGGAGACTCCTACGAGCAGTACTTC. Its protein product is CASSFLAGDSYEQYF. The rearrangement uses TRBV7-2 and TRBJ2-7; the match to TRBD2 covers 10 bases. The length of the CDR3 is 15 residues. CDR1 and CDR2 (germline): SGHTA, FQGNSA. Losses at the gene ends were 3 bases for V and 0 bases for J; bases not matched to a gene: 2. Combining the CDR3 with reference TRBV7-2 and TRBJ2-7 gives the whole variable domain GAGVSQSPSNKVTEKGKDVELRCDPISGHTALYWYRQSLGQGLEFLIYFQGNSAPDKSGLPSDRFSAERTGGSVSTLTIQRTQQEDSAVYLCASSFLAGDSYEQYFGPGTRLTVT.

The CDR3 spells CVCTKSSYNEQFF. The CDR3 DNA is TGTGTCTGCACTAAGAGCTCCTACAATGAGCAGTTCTTC. This chain joins TRBV30 and TRBJ2-1, with D unclear. Germline lookup yields CDR1 GTSNPN and CDR2 SVGIG (reference sequence). This CDR3 has 13 amino acids.

The rearrangement joins TRBV11-2 to TRBJ2-7; a weak D match, TRBD1 (6 bases). Germline V lookup: CDR1 SGHAT, CDR2 FQNNGV. V was pared by 4 bases and J by 4 bases, with 14 bases between. The CDR3 length is 14 residues. The CDR3 loop is CASSSNPGQYEQYF. The CDR3 nucleotides read TGTGCCAGCAGCTCAAACCCTGGACAGTACGAGCAGTACTTC.

The chain carries TRBV7-9 and TRBJ1-2, with D tentatively TRBD1 (6 bases). The CDR3 spans 17 residues. Germline CDR1 and CDR2: SEHNR and FQNEAQ (reference sequence). V was cut by 2 bases and J by 6 bases, with 22 bases left in between. CDR3 DNA: TGTGCCAGCAGCTTACTCACAGGGAAGGGTTCTATAGATGGCTACACCTTC. Translation gives CASSLLTGKGSIDGYTF.

The chain couples TRBV7-9 to TRBJ2-1; D perhaps matches TRBD2 (5 bases). V was clipped by 1 base and J by 5 bases, with 6 bases between them. CDR3 size: 13 residues. The germline gives CDR1 SEHNR, CDR2 FQNEAQ (reference sequence). The CDR3 sequence is CASSLGLNNEQFF. As DNA, the CDR3 is TGTGCCAGCAGCTTAGGACTAAACAATGAGCAGTTCTTC.

The chain uses TRBV14 and TRBJ2-7; D not certain. V was clipped by 4 bases and J by 0 bases, with 10 bases between them. CDR1 is SGHDN, CDR2 FVKESK, per germline. The CDR3 has 14 residues. In DNA form, the CDR3 reads TGTGCCAGCAGCCCCTTCCCAGACTCCTACGAGCAGTACTTC. Its translation is CASSPFPDSYEQYF.

This chain links TRBV5-4 with TRBJ2-3; D remains unclear. The length of the CDR3 is 13 residues. Germline CDR1 reads SGHNT; CDR2 reads YYREEE (reference sequence). V was trimmed by 2 bases and J by 1 base, leaving 5 bases between them. The CDR3 is CASSFRGTDTQYF. The CDR3 DNA follows: TGTGCCAGCAGCTTTCGAGGCACAGATACGCAGTATTTT. Based on the CDR3 plus reference TRBV5-4 and TRBJ2-3, the full variable domain is ETGVTQSPTHLIKTRGQQVTLRCSSQSGHNTVSWYQQALGQGPQFIFQYYREEENGRGNFPPRFSGLQFPNYSSELNVNALELDDSALYLCASSFRGTDTQYFGPGTRLTVL.

The chain links TRBV30 to TRBJ1-1; no clear D. Looked up from germline, CDR1 is GTSNPN and CDR2 is SVGIG (reference sequence). The CDR3 extends over 12 amino acids. The V and J ends lost 8 bases and 5 bases respectively, with 15 bases between them. CDR3 coding DNA: TGTGCCCGAGCTGAGGGTGTAACTGAAGCTTTCTTT. Its protein product is CARAEGVTEAFF.